This T cell receptor beta chain was captured in a study of CD8 T cells in ankylosing spondylitis. Regarding this clonotype: Its specificity is unknown.

The CDR3 contains 16 residues. The germline V gene encodes CDR1 SGHTA and CDR2 FQGNSA. Trimming at V came to 1 base and at J to 5 bases, leaving 9 bases not matched to a gene. Study results and caveats: A motif in TCR beta, a set of under ten highly homologous variants, appeared characteristic of ankylosing spondylitis blood.

Quantitative barcoded 5'-RACE was used to prepare TCR beta libraries. TCRdb recomputed calls from the 5' RACE reads with MiXCR, one row per CDR3 protein. Of over 700,000 distinct CDR3 sequences listed, roughly 20% are singletons. This TCR was sampled from a male donor with ankylosing spondylitis. The chain carries TRBV7-2 and TRBJ2-3; TRBD2 matches at 7 bases. Sequences were obtained from blood, either unsorted or a sorted T cell fraction (not recorded which). The CDR3 coding sequence is TGTGCCAGCAGCTTAGAAGGGACTAAGCGTGGAGATACGCAGTATTTT. This translates into CASSLEGTKRGDTQYF.